This TCR beta chain was identified in a study of regulatory T cells in long-lasting Graves disease. Whole-study results and caveats: Accuracy may have suffered from the small sample size.

Note on this clonotype: As yet, its antigen is unknown.

iRepertoire HTBI primers and Arm-PCR of CDR3 regions built TCR beta libraries. In TCRdb, the multiplex PCR reads were re-called with MiXCR into one record per CDR3 protein. The sample lists approximately 490,000 distinct CDR3 sequences, around 15% occurring once. Described time point: newly diagnosed GD, antithyroid drugs for less than 3 months. PBMC-extracted RNA yielded the TCR library. The CDR3 loop spans 13 amino acids. Per germline, CDR1 SGHRS and CDR2 YFSETQ. The V end was cut by 4 bases, the J end by 5 bases, with 12 bases between. In addition, the sample was reused for a study of T cells in Graves' hyperthyroidism and ophthalmopathy. That report notes: Clinicians diagnosed patients from clinical symptoms, serum thyroxine and TRAb, thyroid ultrasound and orbital computed tomography.

This chain joins TRBV5-1 and TRBJ2-5; D is ambiguous. The material sequenced was peripheral blood mononuclear cells (PBMCs), taken at new diagnosis, from a patient treated with antithyroid drugs. The TCR originated in a man aged 35 to 55 with Graves disease. CDR3 amino acids: CASSLGVFETQYF. The CDR3 nucleotides are TGCGCCAGCAGCCTTGGGGTATTTGAGACCCAGTACTTC.